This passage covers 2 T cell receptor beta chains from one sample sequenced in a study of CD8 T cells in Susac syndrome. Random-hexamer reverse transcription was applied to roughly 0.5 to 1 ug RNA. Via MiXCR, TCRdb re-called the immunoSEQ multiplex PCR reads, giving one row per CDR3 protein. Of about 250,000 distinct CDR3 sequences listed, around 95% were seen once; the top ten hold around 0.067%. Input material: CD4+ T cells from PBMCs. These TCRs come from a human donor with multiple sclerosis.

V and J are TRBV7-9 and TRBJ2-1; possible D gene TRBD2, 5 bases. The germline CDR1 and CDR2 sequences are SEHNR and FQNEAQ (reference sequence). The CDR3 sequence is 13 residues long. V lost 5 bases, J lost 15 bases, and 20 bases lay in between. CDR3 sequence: CASSERVSGIPFF. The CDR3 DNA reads TGTGCCAGCAGCGAGAGGGTCTCCGGCATCCCGTTCTTC.

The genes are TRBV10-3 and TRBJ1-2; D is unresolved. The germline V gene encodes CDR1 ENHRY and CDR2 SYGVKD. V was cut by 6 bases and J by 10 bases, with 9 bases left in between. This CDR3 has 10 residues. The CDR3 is CAIRGDFYTF. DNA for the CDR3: TGTGCCATCAGGGGCGACTTCTACACCTTC.